The 18 T cell receptor beta chains reported below all come from one sample, sequenced in a study of patients and donors after allogeneic stem cell transplantation. Using its own MiXCR run on the RT-PCR reads, TCRdb lists one record per CDR3 protein. The sample includes tens of thousands of distinct CDR3 sequences, roughly 43% seen only once; the top ten take 60% to 75%. Sequenced sample: blood, either unsorted or a sorted T cell fraction (not recorded which). These receptors were taken from a human donor who was either an allogeneic HSCT recipient or a stem cell or donor lymphocyte infusion donor (not recorded which). It is not recorded whose cells these are; they may come from a transplant donor.

The chain links TRBV5-1 to TRBJ1-4; unclear D gene. The CDR3 totals 15 residues. Germline CDR1 is SGHRS and CDR2 is YFSETQ. V shed 4 bases and J shed 8 bases, with 18 bases lying between them. Written as DNA, the CDR3 is TGCGCCAGCAGCACGAACGGGTACCTGAGGGAAAAACTGTTTTTT. Amino acid sequence: CASSTNGYLREKLFF.

The table lists this clonotype with a few counts. The genes are TRBV11-2 and TRBJ1-1; D remains unclear. CDR1 and CDR2 from the germline V gene are SGHAT and FQNNGV. The CDR3 spans 13 residues. V shed 5 bases and J shed 0 bases, with 7 bases lying between them. For the CDR3, the DNA is TGTGCCAGCAGCCCCACATTGAACACTGAAGCTTTCTTT. Its translation is CASSPTLNTEAFF.

The chain has TRBV6-5 and TRBJ1-1; D possibly corresponds to TRBD1 (5 bases). Germline CDR1 MNHEY, CDR2 SVGAGI. The CDR3 loop spans 17 amino acids. V gave up 6 bases and J gave up 3 bases, with 23 bases separating them. This chain's CDR3 is CASRGLEPVGGDTEAFF. The CDR3 coding sequence is TGTGCCAGCAGAGGACTAGAGCCAGTCGGGGGTGACACTGAAGCTTTCTTT.

This clonotype was recorded once. The genes are TRBV4-3 and TRBJ2-7, with unresolved D. The V end was cut by 4 bases, the J end by 2 bases, with 12 bases between. The CDR3 loop spans 14 amino acids. The germline gives CDR1 LGHNA, CDR2 YSLEER. CDR3 amino acids: CASSPELNPYEQYF. In nucleotides, the CDR3 is TGCGCCAGCAGCCCCGAGCTAAATCCCTACGAGCAGTACTTC.

J is TRBJ1-4 and V is TRBV2, with no clear D. Trimming cost V 6 bases and J 3 bases, with 11 bases left between them. The germline V gene has CDR1 SNHLY and CDR2 FYNNEI. The CDR3 has 14 amino acids. The CDR3 region has the DNA TGTGCCAGCAGGGTCCATGCGGCTAATGAAAAACTGTTTTTT. It is translated as CASRVHAANEKLFF.

The V call is TRBV20-1, the J call TRBJ2-1, with D unresolved. The CDR3 totals 14 residues. The V and J ends lost 5 bases and 3 bases respectively, with 14 bases between them. Germline V gene data show CDR1 as DFQATT and CDR2 as SNEGSKA (reference sequence). The CDR3 protein is CSAEPLENYNEQFF. In DNA, the CDR3 is TGCAGTGCTGAGCCTTTAGAGAACTACAATGAGCAGTTCTTC.

The CDR3 DNA is TGTGCCAGCAGCCGAGAGACTAGCCTCTCCTACGAGCAGTACTTC. Translating gives CASSRETSLSYEQYF. The rearrangement joins TRBV3-1 to TRBJ2-7; 7 bases map to TRBD2. In germline, CDR1 is LGHDT, CDR2 YNNKEL (reference sequence). Trimming cost V 4 bases and J 0 bases; bases outside gene matches: 6. The CDR3 covers 15 residues.

V usage is TRBV28 and J usage is TRBJ1-4; D ambiguous. The length of the CDR3 is 15 residues. The germline V gene has CDR1 MDHEN and CDR2 SYDVKM. Between the trimmed V and J ends, which lost 3 bases and 4 bases, there was a span of 12 bases. This CDR3 is CASSFDRSLNEKLFF. For the CDR3, the DNA is TGTGCCAGCAGTTTCGATCGGTCCCTTAATGAAAAACTGTTTTTT.

This clonotype was observed a handful of times. V is TRBV9 and J is TRBJ1-6; perhaps TRBD1 as D (5 bases). The CDR3 spans 15 residues. The germline CDR1 and CDR2 sequences are SGDLS and YYNGEE. The V end was cut by 0 bases, the J end by 6 bases, with 10 bases between. The DNA for the CDR3 is TGTGCCAGCAGCGTAGACACAGGAGCTAATTCACCCCTCCACTTT. This translates into CASSVDTGANSPLHF.

This rearrangement joins TRBV7-3 to TRBJ1-1, with unresolved D. Germline V gene data show CDR1 as SGHTA and CDR2 as FQGTGA. Trimming removed 2 bases from V and 3 bases from J, with 7 bases in between. The CDR3 has 13 amino acids. The CDR3, as DNA: TGTGCCAGCAGCTTAGAAAGGGACACTGAAGCTTTCTTT. Protein product: CASSLERDTEAFF.

The chain recombines TRBV6-2 or TRBV6-3 with TRBJ1-1; maybe TRBD1 (5 bases). CDR1 is MNHEY, CDR2 SVGEGT, per germline. Between the trimmed V and J ends, which lost 6 bases and 6 bases, there was a span of 8 bases. The CDR3 is made up of 11 amino acids. The CDR3 bases are TGTGCCAGCAGGCAGGGCGCTGAAGCTTTCTTT. Translation gives CASRQGAEAFF.

The CDR3 sequence: CASRRGANTGELFF. The CDR3 nucleotides are TGTGCCAGCAGGAGGGGGGCGAACACCGGGGAGCTGTTTTTT. This chain links TRBV12-3 or TRBV12-4 with TRBJ2-2, with D possibly called TRBD1 or TRBD2 (6 bases each). The CDR3 totals 14 residues. Trimming removed 6 bases from V and 0 bases from J, with 8 bases in between.

The genes are TRBV4-2 and TRBJ1-1; D remains unclear. V was cut by 0 bases and J by 0 bases, with 11 bases left in between. Germline V gene lookup returns CDR1 LGHNA and CDR2 YNFKEQ. This CDR3 is 16 amino acids long. The CDR3 region has the DNA TGTGCCAGCAGCCAAGATCGGAAGTGGATGAACACTGAAGCTTTCTTT. This encodes CASSQDRKWMNTEAFF.

The rearrangement links TRBV20-1 to TRBJ1-6; 9 nucleotides agree with TRBD1. J was trimmed by 5 bases and V by 6 bases; bases with no gene match: 11. The CDR3 length is 16 residues. The germline V gene has CDR1 DFQATT and CDR2 SNEGSKA (reference sequence). The CDR3 loop is CSALETRTGDNSPLHF. The CDR3, as DNA: TGCAGTGCGCTAGAGACCCGGACAGGGGATAATTCACCCCTCCACTTT.

The sample holds a few counts of this clonotype. The gene calls are TRBV27 and TRBJ1-2, with D possibly TRBD1 on 6 matching bases. Trimming pared 8 bases from V and 6 bases from J, leaving 13 bases between. From germline, CDR1 is MNHEY and CDR2 SMNVEV (reference sequence). This CDR3 is built from 12 residues. This CDR3 is CASRTWTDGYTF. In DNA form, the CDR3 reads TGTGCCAGCCGCACCTGGACAGATGGCTACACCTTC.

This sequence joins TRBV28 and TRBJ1-3, with unresolved D. V was trimmed by 5 bases and J by 0 bases, leaving 14 bases between them. This CDR3 contains 16 residues. Per the germline V gene, CDR1 is MDHEN and CDR2 is SYDVKM. CDR3 sequence (DNA): TGTGCCAGCAGTGCAATAATAGCAGGCTCTGGAAACACCATATATTTT. Protein sequence: CASSAIIAGSGNTIYF.

This clonotype has just a few counts. J is TRBJ1-6 and V is TRBV7-2; D is unclear. The V and J ends lost 4 bases and 9 bases respectively, with 16 bases between them. CDR3 length equals 15 residues. Germline loops: CDR1 SGHTA, CDR2 FQGNSA. CDR3 bases: TGTGCCAGCAGCTCGTATTTCGATTCCTCTTCACCCCTCCACTTT. It codes for CASSSYFDSSSPLHF.

In its sample, this clonotype was seen a few times. The rearrangement uses TRBV14 and TRBJ1-4; D call uncertain. CDR1 and CDR2 from the germline V gene are SGHDN and FVKESK. The CDR3 is 14 residues long. The ends were cut back, 0 bases at V and 8 bases at J, with 10 bases in the middle. CDR3 nucleotides: TGTGCCAGCAGCCAAGAAAGGACGGGGGAAAAACTGTTTTTT. Its translation is CASSQERTGEKLFF.